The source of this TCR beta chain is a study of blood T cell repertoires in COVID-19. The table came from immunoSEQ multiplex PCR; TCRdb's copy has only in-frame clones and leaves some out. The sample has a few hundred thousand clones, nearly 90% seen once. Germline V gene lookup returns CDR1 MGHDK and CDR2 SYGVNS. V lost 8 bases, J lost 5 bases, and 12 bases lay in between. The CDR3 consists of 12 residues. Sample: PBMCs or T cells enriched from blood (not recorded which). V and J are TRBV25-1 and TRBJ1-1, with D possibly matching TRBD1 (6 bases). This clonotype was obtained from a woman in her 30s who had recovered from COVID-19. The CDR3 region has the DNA TGTGCCAGCGGGACACAGGAGACTGAAGCTTTCTTT. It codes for CASGTQETEAFF. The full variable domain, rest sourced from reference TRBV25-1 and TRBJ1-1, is EADIYQTPRYLVIGTGKKITLECSQTMGHDKMYWYQQDPGMELHLIHYSYGVNSTEKGDLSSESTVSRIRTEHFPLTLESARPSHTSQYLCASGTQETEAFFGQGTRLTVV.